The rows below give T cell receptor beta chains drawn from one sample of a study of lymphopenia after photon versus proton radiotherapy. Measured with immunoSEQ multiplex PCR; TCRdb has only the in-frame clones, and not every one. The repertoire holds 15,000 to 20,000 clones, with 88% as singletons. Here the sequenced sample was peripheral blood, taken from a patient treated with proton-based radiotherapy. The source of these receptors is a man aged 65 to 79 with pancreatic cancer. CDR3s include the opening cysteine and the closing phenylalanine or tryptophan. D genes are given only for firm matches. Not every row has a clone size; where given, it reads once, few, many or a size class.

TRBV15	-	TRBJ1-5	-	CATSRSNQPQHF	TGTGCCACCAGCAGAAGTAATCAGCCCCAGCATTTT
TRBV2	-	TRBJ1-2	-	CASSPQNSYGYTF	TGTGCCAGCAGTCCCCAAAATAGCTATGGCTACACCTTC
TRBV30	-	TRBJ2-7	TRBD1	CAWSKLRGRNEQYF	TGTGCCTGGAGTAAGCTCAGGGGGCGAAACGAGCAGTACTTC
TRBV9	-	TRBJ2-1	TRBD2	CASSVLPSGRMDEQFF	TGTGCCAGCAGCGTACTTCCTAGCGGGAGGATGGATGAGCAGTTCTTC
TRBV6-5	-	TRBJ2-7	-	CASSSHYEQYF	TGTGCCAGCAGTTCTCATTACGAGCAGTACTTC
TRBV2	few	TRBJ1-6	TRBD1	CATRGQGGSPLHF	TGTGCCACCAGGGGTCAGGGGGGTTCACCCCTCCACTTT
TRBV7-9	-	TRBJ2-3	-	CASSLADRDTQYF	TGTGCCAGCAGCTTAGCGGATCGAGATACGCAGTATTTT
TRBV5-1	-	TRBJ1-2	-	CAPLTGTPYGYTF	TGCGCTCCACTTACAGGGACCCCCTATGGCTACACCTTC
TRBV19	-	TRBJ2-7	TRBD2	CASSQTSGPFNGQYF	TGTGCCAGTAGTCAGACTAGCGGACCATTCAACGGGCAGTACTTC
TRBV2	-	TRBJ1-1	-	CASSRGVRTEAFF	TGTGCCAGCAGTCGGGGAGTAAGGACTGAAGCTTTCTTT
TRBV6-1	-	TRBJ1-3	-	CASSEVRGRRGSGNTIYF	TGTGCCAGCAGTGAAGTTCGGGGTCGCAGGGGCTCTGGAAACACCATATATTTT
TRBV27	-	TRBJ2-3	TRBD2	CASSSQSGRVRDTQYF	TGTGCCAGCAGTTCTCAAAGCGGGAGGGTAAGAGATACGCAGTATTTT
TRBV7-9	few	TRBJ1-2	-	CASSRAEGYGYTF	TGTGCCAGCAGTAGGGCCGAGGGCTATGGCTACACCTTC
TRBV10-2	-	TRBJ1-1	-	CASSEIGLNTEAFF	TGCGCCAGCAGTGAGATCGGTTTGAACACTGAAGCTTTCTTT
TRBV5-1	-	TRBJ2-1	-	CASSLVSGPGGSYNEQFF	TGCGCCAGCAGCTTGGTAAGCGGACCAGGGGGGTCCTACAATGAGCAGTTCTTC
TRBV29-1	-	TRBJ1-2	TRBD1	CSVELTWTGKNYGYTF	TGCAGCGTTGAACTAACTTGGACAGGGAAGAACTATGGCTACACCTTC
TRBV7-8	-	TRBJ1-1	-	CASSVGGQNTEAFF	TGTGCCAGCAGCGTAGGGGGACAGAACACTGAAGCTTTCTTT
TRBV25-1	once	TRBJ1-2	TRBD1	CASIPTGTSYGYTF	TGTGCCAGCATACCGACAGGGACCTCCTATGGCTACACCTTC
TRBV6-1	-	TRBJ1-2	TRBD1	CASTGQGGRSGYTF	TGTGCCAGCACCGGACAGGGGGGACGAAGTGGCTACACCTTC
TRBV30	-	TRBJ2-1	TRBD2	CAWSMASGRARYNEQFF	TGTGCCTGGAGTATGGCTAGCGGGAGGGCCCGCTACAATGAGCAGTTCTTC
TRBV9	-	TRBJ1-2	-	CASSVPREGRGAYGYTF	TGTGCCAGCAGCGTCCCGAGAGAGGGAAGGGGCGCCTACGGCTACACCTTC
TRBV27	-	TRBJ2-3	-	CASSLRQLSTDTQYF	TGTGCCAGCAGTTTAAGGCAGTTAAGCACAGATACGCAGTATTTT
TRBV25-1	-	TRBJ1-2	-	CASSGYPGQFYGYTF	TGTGCCAGCAGTGGCTATCCGGGACAATTCTATGGCTACACCTTC
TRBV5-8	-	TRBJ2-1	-	CASSFGTIYNEQFF	TGTGCCAGCAGCTTTGGGACGATCTACAATGAGCAGTTCTTC
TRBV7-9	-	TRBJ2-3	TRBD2	CASSLATSGWNTQYF	TGTGCCAGCAGCTTAGCTACTAGCGGGTGGAATACGCAGTATTTT
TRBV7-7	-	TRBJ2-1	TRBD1	CASRLTYRDRAPSYNEQFF	TGTGCCAGCAGACTCACTTACCGGGACAGAGCACCTTCCTACAATGAGCAGTTCTTC
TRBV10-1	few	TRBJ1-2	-	CASRKDSSNYGYTF	TGCGCCAGCAGGAAGGATAGCTCTAACTATGGCTACACCTTC
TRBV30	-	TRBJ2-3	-	CAWSKGGEPDTQYF	TGTGCCTGGAGTAAAGGGGGGGAACCAGATACGCAGTATTTT
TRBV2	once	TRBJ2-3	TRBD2	CASRPSGTPSDTQYF	TGTGCCAGCAGGCCTAGCGGGACACCCTCCGATACGCAGTATTTT
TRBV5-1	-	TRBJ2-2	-	CASSFGSGFSGELFF	TGCGCCAGCAGCTTTGGGAGCGGATTTTCCGGGGAGCTGTTTTTT
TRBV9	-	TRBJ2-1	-	CASSADGMRGNEQFF	TGTGCCAGCAGCGCCGACGGGATGCGAGGGAATGAGCAGTTCTTC
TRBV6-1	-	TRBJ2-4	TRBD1	CASSFSGTENIQYF	TGTGCCAGCAGTTTCTCCGGGACAGAAAACATTCAGTACTTC
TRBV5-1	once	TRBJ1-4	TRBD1	CASSFDRENEKLFF	TGCGCCAGCAGCTTTGACAGGGAGAATGAAAAACTGTTTTTT
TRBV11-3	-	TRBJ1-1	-	CASSPPAGVAEAFF	TGTGCCAGCAGCCCACCCGCAGGGGTGGCCGAAGCTTTCTTT
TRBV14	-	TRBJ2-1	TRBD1	CASSPSAGTGVHNEQFF	TGTGCCAGCAGCCCTTCTGCCGGGACAGGCGTACACAATGAGCAGTTCTTC
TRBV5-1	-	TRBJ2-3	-	CASSLAGAGTDTQYF	TGCGCCAGCAGCTTGGCGGGGGCTGGCACAGATACGCAGTATTTT
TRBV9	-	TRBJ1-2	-	CASSVALGPVGTRDYGYTF	TGTGCCAGCAGCGTAGCCCTAGGGCCAGTGGGGACAAGGGACTATGGCTACACCTTC
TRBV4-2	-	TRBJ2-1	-	CASSHRLGGEQFF	TGTGCCAGCAGCCACCGACTGGGAGGTGAGCAGTTCTTC
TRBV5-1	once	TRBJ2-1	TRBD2	CASSFSLLASSYNEQFF	TGCGCCAGCAGCTTCTCTCTACTAGCGAGCTCCTACAATGAGCAGTTCTTC
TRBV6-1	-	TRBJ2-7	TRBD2	CASSEGWTSGSKEQYF	TGTGCCAGCAGTGAAGGTTGGACTAGCGGGAGTAAGGAGCAGTACTTC
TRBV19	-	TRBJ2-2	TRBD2	CASSNRVGLAGADGELFF	TGTGCCAGTAGTAATAGGGTGGGGCTAGCGGGAGCGGACGGGGAGCTGTTTTTT
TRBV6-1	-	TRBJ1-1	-	CASSEGRNTEAFF	TGTGCCAGCAGCGAGGGGAGGAACACTGAAGCTTTCTTT
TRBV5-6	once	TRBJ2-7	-	CASSLKDGLYEQYF	TGTGCCAGCAGCTTGAAGGACGGATTATACGAGCAGTACTTC
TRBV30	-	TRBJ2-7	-	CAWSWGGYEQYF	TGTGCCTGGAGTTGGGGAGGCTACGAGCAGTACTTC
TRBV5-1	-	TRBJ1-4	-	CASSLQDIGYEKLFF	TGCGCCAGCAGCTTGCAGGACATAGGATATGAAAAACTGTTTTTT
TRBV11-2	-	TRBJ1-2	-	CASSLGQGLANYGYTF	TGTGCCAGCAGCTTAGGGCAGGGCTTAGCTAACTATGGCTACACCTTC
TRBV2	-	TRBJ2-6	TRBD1	CASTGTGIFFGANVLTF	TGTGCCAGCACGGGGACAGGGATATTCTTTGGGGCCAACGTCCTGACTTTC
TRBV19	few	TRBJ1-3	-	CASSTTFSGNTIYF	TGTGCCAGTTCGACAACATTCTCTGGAAACACCATATATTTT
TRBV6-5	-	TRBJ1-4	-	CASRAGRALQEKLFF	TGTGCCAGCAGAGCGGGGAGGGCCCTCCAGGAAAAACTGTTTTTT
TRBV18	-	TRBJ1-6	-	CASSPLQDNSPLHF	TGTGCCAGCTCACCACTACAGGATAATTCACCCCTCCACTTT
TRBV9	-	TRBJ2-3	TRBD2	CASSSRLAGMGGDTQYF	TGTGCCAGCAGCTCGCGACTAGCGGGAATGGGGGGGGATACGCAGTATTTT
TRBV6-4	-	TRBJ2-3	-	CASSDRPGTDTQYF	TGTGCCAGCAGTGACCGTCCAGGCACAGATACGCAGTATTTT
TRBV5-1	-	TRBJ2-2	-	CASSSRIGANTGELFF	TGCGCCAGCAGCTCCCGTATTGGGGCGAACACCGGGGAGCTGTTTTTT
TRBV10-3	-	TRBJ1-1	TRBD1	CAISPGTGQTDTEAFF	TGTGCCATCAGCCCAGGGACAGGGCAAACGGACACTGAAGCTTTCTTT
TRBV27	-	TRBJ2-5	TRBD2	CASSPGLARAETQYF	TGTGCCAGCAGTCCGGGACTAGCGAGGGCAGAGACCCAGTACTTC
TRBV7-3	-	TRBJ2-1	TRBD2	CASSSGLAGDEQFF	TGTGCCAGCAGCTCAGGACTAGCGGGGGATGAGCAGTTCTTC
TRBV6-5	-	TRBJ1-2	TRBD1	CATLLRGLSGGYTF	TGTGCCACCCTGCTCAGGGGGCTGTCGGGGGGCTACACCTTC